Listed here are 2 T cell receptor beta chains from one sample, sequenced in a study of blood T cell repertoires in COVID-19. Clones were sequenced by immunoSEQ multiplex PCR, and TCRdb holds only the in-frame ones, with some missing. The sample holds about 200,000 clones, about 88% seen once. The specimen sequenced was peripheral blood. The source of these receptors is a man aged 45-60 years with COVID-19, enrolled during active disease.

The chain links TRBV21-1 to TRBJ1-3; the tabulated D call, TRBD1, remains unverified against the DNA. TRBV21-1 is a listed pseudogene. This CDR3 spans 16 amino acids. DNA of the CDR3: TGTGCCAGCAGCAAATATCTGGACAGGAATGGAAACACCATATATTTT. This codes for CASSKYLDRNGNTIYF.

Written as DNA, the CDR3 is TGCGCCAGCAGCCAACCCAGTACGGGTCCACCCCTCCACTTT. Protein product: CASSQPSTGPPLHF. V and J are TRBV4-1 and TRBJ1-6; D gene ambiguous. Between the trimmed V and J ends, which lost 2 bases and 11 bases, there was a span of 13 bases. Germline V lookup: CDR1 MGHRA, CDR2 YSYEKL. There are 14 residues in the CDR3.